Each of the 11 T cell receptor beta chains below was sequenced from the same sample in a study of breast tumors, draining lymph nodes, adjacent tissues. Each CDR3 protein gets one entry after TCRdb re-called the multiplex PCR reads with MiXCR. Of fewer than 200,000 distinct CDR3 sequences in the sample, roughly a third were seen once. Axillary draining lymph nodes of breast cancer patients supplied the node samples. Sequencing was done on a sample of axillary lymph node tissue. Every receptor here comes from a female donor with breast cancer. Some clones in this sample may be carry-over from other donors' samples.

This clonotype was counted many times. The V gene is TRBV9, the J gene TRBJ2-7; D ambiguous. The CDR3 length is 12 residues. The germline gives CDR1 SGDLS, CDR2 YYNGEE. Trimming cost V 0 bases and J 7 bases, with 8 bases left between them. CDR3 sequence reads: CASSVGLGEQYF. DNA of the CDR3: TGTGCCAGCAGCGTAGGGCTGGGTGAGCAGTACTTC.

The gene calls are TRBV11-3 and TRBJ2-1; TRBD2 matches 10 bases. The CDR3 consists of 15 residues. Germline loops: CDR1 SGHNT, CDR2 YENEEA. Trimming at V came to 5 bases and at J to 10 bases, leaving 11 bases not matched to a gene. This chain's CDR3 is CASSLLAGSSREQFF. CDR3 nucleotide sequence: TGTGCCAGCAGCCTACTAGCGGGGTCGTCCCGAGAGCAGTTCTTC. Variable domain in full (rest from reference TRBV11-3 and TRBJ2-1): EAGVVQSPRYKIIEKKQPVAFWCNPISGHNTLYWYLQNLGQGPELLIRYENEEAVDDSQLPKDRFSAERLKGVDSTLKIQPAELGDSAVYLCASSLLAGSSREQFFGPGTRLTVL.

Turning to this clonotype: The CDR3 ends on some other residue instead of the conserved phenylalanine or tryptophan, so this is likely a read error. The rearrangement links TRBV15 to TRBJ1-2; no clear D gene. CDR1 and CDR2 from the germline V gene are LNHNV and YYDKDF (reference sequence). This CDR3 is built from 15 residues. The CDR3 sequence: CATSPPDFINYGYTL. The CDR3 region has the DNA TGCGCCACCAGCCCACCGGACTTCATTAACTATGGCTACACCCTC.

This clonotype occurred many times. The chain joins TRBV19 to TRBJ2-2; D is unresolved. The V gene lost 7 bases and the J gene lost 1 base, with 10 bases spanning the gap. The germline CDR1 and CDR2 sequences are LNHDA and SQIVND (reference sequence). The CDR3 runs 14 residues. CDR3 protein: CASKSVGNTGELFF. Written as DNA, the CDR3 is TGTGCCAGTAAATCCGTGGGGAACACCGGGGAGCTGTTTTTT.

This clonotype showed up many times. As DNA, the CDR3 is TGTGCCAGCAGTGCATGGGACAGTAATGAAAAACTGTTTTTT. This codes for CASSAWDSNEKLFF. The chain recombines TRBV6-1 with TRBJ1-4, with 7 nucleotides matching TRBD1. The V and J ends lost 4 bases and 4 bases, in that order; junction bases with no gene match: 3. Germline-derived CDR1 and CDR2 are MNHNS and SASEGT. The CDR3 runs to 14 residues.

This clonotype was detected ten times or more. A read error may be the cause here, since a much bigger clone is one base away. The chain has TRBV7-9 and TRBJ2-7; 8 nucleotides align to TRBD1. Germline-derived CDR1 and CDR2 are SEHNR and FQNEAQ (reference sequence). CDR3 length: 14 amino acids. CDR3 residues: CVSSSTGQAYEQYF. In nucleotides, the CDR3 is TGTGTCAGCAGTTCGACGGGACAGGCCTACGAGCAGTACTTC.

With regard to this clonotype: A much larger clone lies one base from this, so it may be a read error. The chain uses TRBV6-6 and TRBJ2-3; unclear D gene. From germline, CDR1 is MNHNY and CDR2 SVGAGI (reference sequence). The CDR3 has 12 amino acids. Deletions cut 5 bases from V and 5 bases from J, with 8 bases between. CDR3 coding DNA: TGTGCCAGCAGTCGGTTTAGAGATACGCAGTATTTT. Translating it yields CASSRFRDTQYF.

This clonotype was observed many times. CDR3 loop: CASSQDKQGSGNEQFF. DNA of the CDR3: TGCGCCAGCAGCCAAGATAAACAGGGGTCTGGCAATGAGCAGTTCTTC. This sequence joins TRBV4-1 and TRBJ2-1, with 7 positions matching TRBD1. Germline CDR1 reads MGHRA; CDR2 reads YSYEKL. The V gene end was trimmed by 0 bases and the J gene end by 6 bases; junction bases not matched to a gene: 8. The CDR3 length is 16 residues.

This clonotype occurred once. A much larger clone is a single base away; this may be a read error. V gene TRBV4-2 combines with J gene TRBJ2-7; weak D call: TRBD1 (6 bases). Germline V gene lookup returns CDR1 LGHNA and CDR2 YNFKEQ. The CDR3 totals 17 residues. In DNA form, the CDR3 reads TGTGCCAGCAGCCAACAGGGGCCCCCTGCGCCCGCCTACGGGCAGTACTTC. Residues: CASSQQGPPAPAYGQYF.

This clonotype was seen at least ten times. The genes are TRBV9 and TRBJ2-6, with D possibly TRBD1 on 5 matching bases. The CDR3 has 19 amino acids. Germline loops: CDR1 SGDLS, CDR2 YYNGEE. The V end was cut by 1 base, the J end by 2 bases, with 19 bases between. The chain's CDR3 is CASSVRSQGVFAGANVLTF. Here the CDR3 DNA reads TGTGCCAGCAGCGTAAGGTCTCAGGGTGTCTTTGCTGGGGCCAACGTCCTGACTTTC.

This clonotype has more than one count but fewer than ten. The CDR3 does not end in the conserved phenylalanine or tryptophan, so this is likely a read error. The chain combines TRBV7-6 with TRBJ2-1; 7 nucleotides align to TRBD2. Germline V gene lookup returns CDR1 SGHVS and CDR2 FNYEAQ. J lost 8 bases, V lost 4 bases, and 8 bases had no gene match. The length of the CDR3 is 14 residues. CDR3 region: CASSSGTTPDEQFL. The CDR3 coding sequence is TGTGCCAGCAGCTCTGGGACTACCCCGGATGAGCAGTTCCTC.